A single sample gave rise to the 22 T cell receptor beta chains below, sequenced in a study of beta chain features in type 1 diabetes. The isolated RNA, all of it, was reverse transcribed, so expressed TCRB transcripts were what got sequenced. Repertoires were generated with immunoSEQ multiplex PCR, while TCRdb's copy carries only in-frame clones and drops some. The data show under 800,000 clones, about 14% seen once. The specimen sequenced was naive CD4+ T cells from blood. The receptors were gathered from a man aged 18-30 years in good health.

The sample holds many counts of this clone. The chain recombines TRBV10-3 with TRBJ2-1; 9 bases align to TRBD1. CDR1 and CDR2 from the germline V gene are ENHRY and SYGVKD. This CDR3 has 14 residues. After removal of 10 bases from V and 3 bases from J, the junction contained 7 bases not matched to a gene. The DNA for the CDR3 is TGTGCCACCACCGGGACAGGGCTCTACAATGAGCAGTTCTTC. As protein: CATTGTGLYNEQFF.

This chain joins TRBV6-5 and TRBJ2-1; TRBD2 aligns across 7 bases. From germline, CDR1 is MNHEY and CDR2 SVGAGI. V shed 2 bases and J 8 bases; nucleotides not matched to a gene: 6. This CDR3 has 14 residues. The DNA for the CDR3 is TGTGCCAGCAGTTACGACCTGGGGAGGGATGAGCAGTTCTTC. It translates to CASSYDLGRDEQFF.

V usage is TRBV5-1 and J usage is TRBJ2-4; 9 bases agree with TRBD1. The germline gives CDR1 SGHRS, CDR2 YFSETQ. Unmatched junction bases numbered 8, after V lost 1 base and J lost 0 bases. The CDR3 contains 18 residues. CDR3 sequence (DNA): TGCGCCAGCAGCTTGAGGCATCGGACAGGGGTAGCCAAAAACATTCAGTACTTC. Amino acids: CASSLRHRTGVAKNIQYF.

This chain joins TRBV7-2 and TRBJ2-1; D is undetermined. Germline CDR1 is SGHTA and CDR2 is FQGNSA. The CDR3 runs 14 residues. The V end was cut by 5 bases, the J end by 7 bases, with 15 bases between. CDR3 protein: CASSPSWTVNEQFF. The DNA for the CDR3 is TGTGCCAGCAGCCCGTCCTGGACCGTTAATGAGCAGTTCTTC.

This clone was counted only a few times. The chain carries TRBV30 and TRBJ1-2; D not certain. V was shortened by 1 base and J by 2 bases, with 11 bases between the two germline ends. Looked up from germline, CDR1 is GTSNPN and CDR2 is SVGIG (reference sequence). This CDR3 is built from 14 residues. The CDR3 reads CAWSAGRRNYGYTF. The CDR3, as DNA: TGTGCCTGGAGTGCTGGACGAAGAAACTATGGCTACACCTTC. Looking up the rest from reference TRBV30 and TRBJ1-2 gives the full variable domain: SQTIHQWPATLVQPVGSPLSLECTVEGTSNPNLYWYRQAAGRGLQLLFYSVGIGQISSEVPQNLSASRPQDRQFILSSKKLLLSDSGFYLCAWSAGRRNYGYTFGSGTRLTVV.

This clone was counted only a few times. The V and J genes are TRBV7-2 and TRBJ2-7; D is possibly TRBD1 (6 bases). The CDR3 runs 14 residues. Deletions cut 4 bases from V and 5 bases from J, with 15 bases between. Germline V CDR1 and CDR2: SGHTA, FQGNSA. The CDR3 here is CASSSRQVYHEQYF. The CDR3, as DNA: TGTGCCAGCAGCTCGAGACAGGTTTACCACGAGCAGTACTTC.

This clone has only a few counts. The chain recombines TRBV7-2 with TRBJ1-1; possible D gene TRBD1, 5 bases. This CDR3 comprises 15 residues. Trimming removed 1 base from V and 4 bases from J, with 13 bases in between. CDR1 SGHTA and CDR2 FQGNSA come from the germline V gene. This chain's CDR3 is CASSLGGTRGTEAFF. The CDR3 DNA sequence: TGTGCCAGCAGCTTAGGGGGGACCCGGGGCACTGAAGCTTTCTTT. The entire variable domain, with the rest obtained from reference TRBV7-2 and TRBJ1-1, is as follows: GAGVSQSPSNKVTEKGKDVELRCDPISGHTALYWYRQSLGQGLEFLIYFQGNSAPDKSGLPSDRFSAERTGGSVSTLTIQRTQQEDSAVYLCASSLGGTRGTEAFFGQGTRLTVV.

This clone was counted only a few times. J is TRBJ2-7 and V is TRBV14, with D possibly matching TRBD1 (6 bases). Deletions cut 5 bases from V and 3 bases from J, with 8 bases between. The CDR3 consists of 12 residues. Germline V gene data show CDR1 as SGHDN and CDR2 as FVKESK. For the CDR3, the DNA is TGTGCCAGCAGCTCACAGGGCTACGAGCAGTACTTC. Protein sequence: CASSSQGYEQYF.

This sequence joins TRBV29-1 and TRBJ2-3; the match to TRBD1 covers 9 bases. Trimming removed 6 bases from V and 1 base from J; junction bases left unmatched: 8. The CDR3 runs 15 residues. The germline V gene encodes CDR1 SQVTM and CDR2 ANQGSEA. The CDR3 coding sequence is TGCAGCGTATCAGGACAGGGGTTCCGCACAGATACGCAGTATTTT. Translated: CSVSGQGFRTDTQYF.

This clone came up a few times. This chain joins TRBV5-6 and TRBJ2-5; D unclear. CDR3 length equals 13 residues. The V and J ends lost 1 base and 2 bases respectively, with 6 bases between them. Per the germline V gene, CDR1 is SGHDT and CDR2 is YYEEEE. CDR3 in amino acids: CASSLPDQETQYF. The CDR3 DNA sequence: TGTGCCAGCAGCTTGCCCGATCAAGAGACCCAGTACTTC.

This clone was counted between two and nine times. This chain joins TRBV6-6 and TRBJ2-3, with D unclear. The V gene lost 4 bases and the J gene lost 0 bases, with 11 bases spanning the gap. Germline V CDR1 and CDR2: MNHNY, SVGAGI (reference sequence). This CDR3 spans 15 amino acids. The CDR3, as DNA: TGTGCCAGCAGTTCCAGGAAAACTAGCACAGATACGCAGTATTTT. Its translation is CASSSRKTSTDTQYF.

The chain employs TRBV5-1 and TRBJ2-7, with unresolved D. CDR3 length: 13 amino acids. Deletions cut 1 base from V and 2 bases from J, with 7 bases between. The germline V gene encodes CDR1 SGHRS and CDR2 YFSETQ. The CDR3 region has the DNA TGCGCCAGCAGCTTGAGTCTGACCTACGAGCAGTACTTC. Its protein is CASSLSLTYEQYF.

The chain employs TRBV19 and TRBJ2-7; D not resolved. Trimming took 5 bases from V and 1 from J, leaving 12 bases between them. The V gene's germline CDR1 is LNHDA and CDR2 SQIVND (reference sequence). The CDR3 is 14 residues long. This chain's CDR3 is CASSLLMGSYEQYF. Here the CDR3 DNA reads TGTGCCAGTAGTCTTTTGATGGGGTCCTACGAGCAGTACTTC. Drawing the rest from reference TRBV19 and TRBJ2-7, the complete variable domain is DGGITQSPKYLFRKEGQNVTLSCEQNLNHDAMYWYRQDPGQGLRLIYYSQIVNDFQKGDIAEGYSVSREKKESFPLTVTSAQKNPTAFYLCASSLLMGSYEQYFGPGTRLTVT.

This chain uses TRBV15 with TRBJ2-5, with unresolved D. Germline values: CDR1 LNHNV, CDR2 YYDKDF (reference sequence). There are 12 residues in the CDR3. Trimming took off 1 base at V and 4 bases at J, with 4 bases between the two ends. Here the CDR3 DNA reads TGTGCCACCAGCAGAGTTCGAGAGACCCAGTACTTC. This gives the protein CATSRVRETQYF.

This clone was seen a handful of times. This chain links TRBV18 with TRBJ2-7; 10 bases align to TRBD1. After removal of 5 bases from V and 7 bases from J, the junction contained 8 bases not matched to a gene. The CDR3 extends over 14 amino acids. In germline, CDR1 is KGHSH, CDR2 LQKENI. CDR3 sequence reads: CASSATGGSGEQYF. CDR3 DNA sequence: TGTGCCAGCTCAGCGACAGGGGGCTCGGGGGAGCAGTACTTC. Full variable domain (missing parts from reference TRBV18 and TRBJ2-7): NAGVMQNPRHLVRRRGQEARLRCSPMKGHSHVYWYRQLPEEGLKFMVYLQKENIIDESGMPKERFSAEFPKEGPSILRIQQVVRGDSAAYFCASSATGGSGEQYFGPGTRLTVT.

In this sample, this clone turned up a few times. This chain joins TRBV10-3 and TRBJ1-1; 7 bases match TRBD1. J was trimmed by 1 base and V by 11 bases; bases with no gene match: 7. This CDR3 contains 13 residues. Germline CDR1 ENHRY, CDR2 SYGVKD. Here the CDR3 DNA reads TGTGCCTCCTTGGGACAGACGAACACTGAAGCTTTCTTT. It translates to CASLGQTNTEAFF.

This clone was observed a few times. The genes are TRBV9 and TRBJ2-5, with 7 bases aligning to TRBD2. The V gene end was trimmed by 5 bases and the J gene end by 4 bases; junction bases not matched to a gene: 5. The CDR3 runs 13 residues. Germline V gives CDR1 SGDLS, CDR2 YYNGEE. The CDR3 region is CASRWGGRETQYF. CDR3 bases: TGTGCCAGCAGATGGGGGGGACGAGAGACCCAGTACTTC.

The CDR3 loop reads CASSEGLAEGDEQFF. The DNA for the CDR3 is TGTGCCAGCAGTGAAGGCTTAGCAGAAGGAGATGAGCAGTTCTTC. This sequence joins TRBV6-4 and TRBJ2-1; D remains ambiguous. V lost 3 bases to trimming and J lost 8 bases, with 17 bases between them. The CDR3 totals 15 residues. The germline V gene encodes CDR1 MRHNA and CDR2 SNTAGT.

This clone has more than one count but fewer than ten. V and J are TRBV5-4 and TRBJ1-4; D might be TRBD1 (5 bases). Trimming removed 2 bases from V and 4 bases from J, with 12 bases in between. Germline loops: CDR1 SGHNT, CDR2 YYREEE (reference sequence). This CDR3 region has 15 residues. In DNA form, the CDR3 reads TGTGCCAGCAGCTTCTGGGACGGGAGTAATGAAAAACTGTTTTTT. Its protein is CASSFWDGSNEKLFF.

This chain uses TRBV11-1 with TRBJ2-4; 8 bases agree with TRBD1. Looked up from germline, CDR1 is SGHAT and CDR2 is FQDESV (reference sequence). The CDR3 runs 15 residues. The junction had 6 bases not matched to a gene; V was cut back by 7 bases and J by 1 base. Here the CDR3 reads CASTGQGRAKNIQYF. The CDR3, as DNA: TGTGCCAGCACCGGACAGGGCCGCGCCAAAAACATTCAGTACTTC.

Points on this clone: Other nucleotide sequences in the sample specify the same CDR3. The chain recombines TRBV18 with TRBJ2-7; 8 bases are a match to TRBD1. The V and J ends lost 3 bases and 3 bases, in that order; junction bases with no gene match: 7. The CDR3 extends over 15 amino acids. Germline V lookup: CDR1 KGHSH, CDR2 LQKENI. The CDR3, as DNA: TGTGCCAGCTCACCCAGGACAGGGTCAAGCTACGAGCAGTACTTC. This codes for CASSPRTGSSYEQYF. The full variable domain, in which reference TRBV18 and TRBJ2-7 provide the parts outside the CDR3, is NAGVMQNPRHLVRRRGQEARLRCSPMKGHSHVYWYRQLPEEGLKFMVYLQKENIIDESGMPKERFSAEFPKEGPSILRIQQVVRGDSAAYFCASSPRTGSSYEQYFGPGTRLTVT.

This clone showed up just a few times. As DNA, the CDR3 is TGTGCCAGCGCACTCAAGAACACTGAAGCTTTCTTT. This translates into CASALKNTEAFF. The chain has TRBV28 and TRBJ1-1, with D unresolved. The CDR3 loop spans 12 amino acids. Trimming shortened V by 8 bases and J by 1 base, and 8 bases separated the two germline ends. CDR1 is MDHEN and CDR2 is SYDVKM in the germline V gene.